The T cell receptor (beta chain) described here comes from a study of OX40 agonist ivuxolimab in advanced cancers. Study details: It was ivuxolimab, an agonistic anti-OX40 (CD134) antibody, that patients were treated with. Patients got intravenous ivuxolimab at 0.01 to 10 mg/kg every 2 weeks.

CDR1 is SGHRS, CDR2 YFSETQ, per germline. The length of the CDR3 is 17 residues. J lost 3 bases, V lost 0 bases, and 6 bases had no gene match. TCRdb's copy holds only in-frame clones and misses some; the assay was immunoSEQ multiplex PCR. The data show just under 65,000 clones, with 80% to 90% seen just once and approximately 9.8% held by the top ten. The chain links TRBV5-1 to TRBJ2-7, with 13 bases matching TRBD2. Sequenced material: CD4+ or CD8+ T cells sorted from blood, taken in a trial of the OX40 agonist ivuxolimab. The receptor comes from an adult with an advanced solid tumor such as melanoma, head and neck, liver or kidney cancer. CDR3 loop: CASSLGLLAGGFYEQYF. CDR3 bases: TGCGCCAGCAGCTTGGGACTACTAGCGGGGGGGTTCTACGAGCAGTACTTC.